A few counts support the clone carrying this TCR beta chain. Produced via immunoSEQ multiplex PCR; TCRdb's table is partial and in-frame only. Of under 110,000 clones in the sample, approximately 90% were seen once. This sample is part of a study of control samples from healthy donors and cancer patients. This clonotype originated in a young man in good health. Source material: blood.

The CDR3 bases are TGTGCCAGCAGCGTAGGGCCGAACCAAGAGACCCAGTACTTC. Its protein is CASSVGPNQETQYF. The genes are TRBV9 and TRBJ2-5; unclear D gene. V dropped 0 bases and J dropped 0 bases, with 6 bases sitting between them. CDR1 is SGDLS, CDR2 YYNGEE, per germline. The CDR3 covers 14 residues.